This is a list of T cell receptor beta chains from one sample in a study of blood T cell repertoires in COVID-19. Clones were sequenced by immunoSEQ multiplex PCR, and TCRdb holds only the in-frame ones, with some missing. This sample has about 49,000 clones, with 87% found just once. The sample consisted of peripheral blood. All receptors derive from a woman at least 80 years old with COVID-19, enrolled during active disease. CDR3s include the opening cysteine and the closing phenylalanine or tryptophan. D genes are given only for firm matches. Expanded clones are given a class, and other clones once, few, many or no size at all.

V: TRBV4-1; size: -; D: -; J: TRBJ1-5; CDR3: CASSHGDQPQHF; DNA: TGCGCCAGCAGCCACGGAGATCAGCCCCAGCATTTT
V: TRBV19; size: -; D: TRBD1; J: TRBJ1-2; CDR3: CASRGQPLGYTF; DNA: TGTGCCAGTAGGGGACAGCCGCTGGGCTACACCTTC
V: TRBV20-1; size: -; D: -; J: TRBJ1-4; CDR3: CSASSPLSGSANEKLFF; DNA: TGCAGTGCTAGTTCCCCCCTTTCAGGGTCAGCTAATGAAAAACTGTTTTTT
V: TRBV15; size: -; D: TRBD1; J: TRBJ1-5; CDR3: CATSREGQGSQPQHF; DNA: TGTGCCACCAGCAGAGAAGGACAGGGAAGTCAGCCCCAGCATTTT
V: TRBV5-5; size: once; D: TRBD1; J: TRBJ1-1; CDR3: CASSLNTGGLQTEAFF; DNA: TGTGCCAGCAGCTTAAACACAGGGGGCTTACAAACTGAAGCTTTCTTT
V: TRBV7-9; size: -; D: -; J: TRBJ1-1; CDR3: CASSLNHMNTEAFF; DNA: TGTGCCAGCAGCTTAAACCACATGAACACTGAAGCTTTCTTT
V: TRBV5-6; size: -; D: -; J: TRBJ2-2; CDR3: CASSLGGSLANTGELFF; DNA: TGTGCCAGCAGCTTGGGCGGTTCTTTGGCGAACACCGGGGAGCTGTTTTTT
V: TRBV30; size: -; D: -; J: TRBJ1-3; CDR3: CAWSGQGLLGNTIYF; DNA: TGTGCCTGGAGTGGCCAGGGGCTTTTAGGAAACACCATATATTTT
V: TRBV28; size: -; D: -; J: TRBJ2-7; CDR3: CASSLGVSLEQYF; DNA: TGTGCCAGCAGTCTAGGAGTGTCGTTGGAGCAGTACTTC
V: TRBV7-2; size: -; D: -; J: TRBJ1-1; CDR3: CASSLAFRGQYRWEEAFF; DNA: TGTGCCAGCAGCTTAGCGTTCAGAGGTCAGTATAGGTGGGAGGAAGCTTTCTTT
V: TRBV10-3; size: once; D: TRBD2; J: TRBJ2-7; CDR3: CAISEPSGNLYEQYF; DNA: TGTGCCATCAGTGAACCTAGCGGGAACCTATACGAGCAGTACTTC
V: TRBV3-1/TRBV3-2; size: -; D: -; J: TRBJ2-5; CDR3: CASSPVGPLETQYF; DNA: TGTGCCAGCAGCCCGGTGGGGCCTTTAGAGACCCAGTACTTC
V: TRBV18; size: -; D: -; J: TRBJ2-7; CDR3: CASSPDRGSRYEQYF; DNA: TGTGCCAGCTCACCAGACCGGGGGTCGAGGTACGAGCAGTACTTC
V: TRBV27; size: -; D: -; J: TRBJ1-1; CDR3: CASSPPQDTRILF; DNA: TGTGCCAGCAGCCCCCCTCAGGACACCAGAATCCTCTTT
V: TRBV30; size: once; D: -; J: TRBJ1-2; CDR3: CAWSATLQPGNGYTF; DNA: TGTGCCTGGAGCGCCACTTTACAACCCGGGAATGGCTACACCTTC
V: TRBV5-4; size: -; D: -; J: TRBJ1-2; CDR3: CASSLDRVYYGYTF; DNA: TGTGCCAGCAGCTTGGACAGGGTTTACTATGGCTACACCTTC
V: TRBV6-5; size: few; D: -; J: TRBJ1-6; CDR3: CASSRQGGSPLHF; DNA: TGTGCCAGCAGTCGGCAGGGAGGTTCACCCCTCCACTTT
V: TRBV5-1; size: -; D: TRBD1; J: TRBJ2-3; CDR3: CASSLDPGQGADTQYF; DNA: TGCGCCAGCAGCTTGGATCCGGGACAGGGGGCAGATACGCAGTATTTT
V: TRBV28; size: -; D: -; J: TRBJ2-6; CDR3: CASISRGAGANVLTF; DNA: TGTGCCAGCATCTCCAGGGGAGCTGGGGCCAACGTCCTGACTTTC
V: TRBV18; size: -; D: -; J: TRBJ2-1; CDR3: CASSPPGATYNEQFF; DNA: TGTGCCAGCTCACCACCGGGGGCTACATACAATGAGCAGTTCTTC
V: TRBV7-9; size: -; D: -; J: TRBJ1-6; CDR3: CASSFQGLANSPLHF; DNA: TGTGCCAGCAGCTTTCAGGGGTTGGCGAATTCACCCCTCCACTTT
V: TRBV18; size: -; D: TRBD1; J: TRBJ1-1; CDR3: CASSHEQGASPEAFF; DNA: TGTGCCAGCTCACATGAACAGGGGGCCAGTCCTGAAGCTTTCTTT
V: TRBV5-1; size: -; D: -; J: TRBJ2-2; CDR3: CASSVLVGGELFF; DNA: TGCGCCAGCAGCGTGTTAGTTGGCGGGGAGCTGTTTTTT
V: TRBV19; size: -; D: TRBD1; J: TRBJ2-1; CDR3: CASSIVGQGALSEQFF; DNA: TGTGCCAGTAGTATTGTGGGACAGGGGGCACTCAGTGAGCAGTTCTTC
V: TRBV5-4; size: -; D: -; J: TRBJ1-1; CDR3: CASSSQGFGTEAFF; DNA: TGTGCCAGCAGCTCTCAGGGTTTCGGCACTGAAGCTTTCTTT
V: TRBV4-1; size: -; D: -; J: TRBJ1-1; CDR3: CASSQDFQSSLGRAFF; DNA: TGCGCCAGCAGCCAAGATTTTCAGTCTTCCCTCGGGAGAGCTTTCTTT
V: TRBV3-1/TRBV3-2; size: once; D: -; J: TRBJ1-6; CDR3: CASSPSWHNSPLHF; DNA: TGTGCCAGCAGCCCCTCCTGGCATAATTCACCCCTCCACTTT
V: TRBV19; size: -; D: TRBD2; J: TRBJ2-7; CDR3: CASSIGLARAYEQYF; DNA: TGTGCCAGTAGTATAGGACTAGCGAGGGCCTACGAGCAGTACTTC
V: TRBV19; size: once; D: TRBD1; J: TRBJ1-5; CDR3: CASSIEGTGVSNQPQHF; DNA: TGTGCCAGTAGTATAGAGGGTACAGGGGTTAGCAATCAGCCCCAGCATTTT